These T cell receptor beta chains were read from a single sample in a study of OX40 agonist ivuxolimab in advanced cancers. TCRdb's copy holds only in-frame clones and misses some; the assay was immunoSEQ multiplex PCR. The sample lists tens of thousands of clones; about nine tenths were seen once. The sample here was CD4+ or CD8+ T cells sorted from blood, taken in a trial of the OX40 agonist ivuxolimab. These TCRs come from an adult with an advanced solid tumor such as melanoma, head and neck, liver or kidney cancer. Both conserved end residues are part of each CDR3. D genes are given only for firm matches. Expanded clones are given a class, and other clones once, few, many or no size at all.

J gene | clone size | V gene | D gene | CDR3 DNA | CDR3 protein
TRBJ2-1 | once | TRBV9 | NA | TGTGCCAGCAGCCTAGGGGGAACTACTTACAATGAGCAGTTCTTC | CASSLGGTTYNEQFF
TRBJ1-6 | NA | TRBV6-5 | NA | TGTGCCAGCAGGGGGGGGCGGGGACGCTCACCCCTCCACTTT | CASRGGRGRSPLHF
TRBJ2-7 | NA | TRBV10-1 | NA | TGCGCCAGCAGTGAGTCGACAGGATTCTCCTACGAGCAGTACTTC | CASSESTGFSYEQYF
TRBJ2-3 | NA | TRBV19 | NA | TGTGCCATCCGGGACCGCACAGATACGCAGTATTTT | CAIRDRTDTQYF
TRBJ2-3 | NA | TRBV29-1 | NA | TGCAGCGTTGTCGGGGTTCCAGATACGCAGTATTTT | CSVVGVPDTQYF
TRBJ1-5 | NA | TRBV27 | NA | TGTGCCAGCAGTCCCACCAGGGGCAATCAGCCCCAGCATTTT | CASSPTRGNQPQHF
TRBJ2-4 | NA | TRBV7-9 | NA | TGTGCCAGCAGCTGGGACCCCCGCGGGGCCAAAAACATTCAGTACTTC | CASSWDPRGAKNIQYF
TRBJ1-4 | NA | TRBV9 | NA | TGTGCCAGCAGCAAGCGGGGGGCAACTAATGAAAAACTGTTTTTT | CASSKRGATNEKLFF
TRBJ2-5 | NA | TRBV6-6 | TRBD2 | TGTGCCAGCAGGGGCCCTAGCGGTAAAGAGACCCAGTACTTC | CASRGPSGKETQYF
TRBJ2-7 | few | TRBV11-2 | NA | TGTGCCAGCAGCTTTGGGGTCTCCTACGAGCAGTACTTC | CASSFGVSYEQYF
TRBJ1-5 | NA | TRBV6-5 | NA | TGTGCCAGCAGTGTTACTAGGAATCAGCCCCAGCATTTT | CASSVTRNQPQHF